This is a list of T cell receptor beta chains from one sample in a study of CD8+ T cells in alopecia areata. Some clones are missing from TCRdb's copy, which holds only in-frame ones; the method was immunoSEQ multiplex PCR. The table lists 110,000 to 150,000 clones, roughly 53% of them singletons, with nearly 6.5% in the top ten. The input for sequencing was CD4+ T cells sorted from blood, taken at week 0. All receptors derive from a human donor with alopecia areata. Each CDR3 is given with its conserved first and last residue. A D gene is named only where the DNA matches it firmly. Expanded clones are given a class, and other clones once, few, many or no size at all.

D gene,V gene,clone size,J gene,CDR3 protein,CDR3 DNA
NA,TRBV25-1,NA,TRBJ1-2,CASSESGGYGYTF,TGTGCCAGCAGTGAATCTGGGGGCTATGGCTACACCTTC
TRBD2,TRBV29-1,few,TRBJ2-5,CSVEVGSGGPQETQYF,TGCAGCGTTGAAGTTGGTAGCGGGGGGCCACAAGAGACCCAGTACTTC
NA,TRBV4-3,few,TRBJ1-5,CASSQELQSNQPQHF,TGCGCCAGCAGCCAAGAATTGCAGAGCAATCAGCCCCAGCATTTT
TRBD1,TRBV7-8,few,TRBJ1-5,CASSLAPRSGGVRPQHF,TGTGCCAGCAGCTTAGCGCCCCGGTCAGGGGGGGTACGGCCCCAGCATTTT
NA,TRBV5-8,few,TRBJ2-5,CASSLLLDTAREETQYF,TGTGCCAGCAGCTTGTTGCTGGACACCGCTCGGGAGGAGACCCAGTACTTC
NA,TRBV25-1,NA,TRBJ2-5,CASSRKETQYF,TGTGCCAGCAGTCGGAAGGAGACCCAGTACTTC
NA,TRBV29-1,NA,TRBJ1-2,CSVDCTPRGACGYTF,TGCAGCGTTGATTGTACCCCCAGGGGCGCCTGTGGCTACACCTTC
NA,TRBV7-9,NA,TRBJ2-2,CASSLPPNTGELFF,TGTGCCAGCAGCTTACCACCGAACACCGGGGAGCTGTTTTTT
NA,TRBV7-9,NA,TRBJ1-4,CASSLKGGNEKLFF,TGTGCCAGCAGCTTAAAGGGGGGAAATGAAAAACTGTTTTTT
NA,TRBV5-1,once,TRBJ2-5,CASSGLGAGKGETQYF,TGCGCCAGCAGCGGGCTAGGGGCAGGGAAAGGCGAGACCCAGTACTTC
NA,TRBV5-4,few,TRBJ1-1,CASSPTFNTEAFF,TGTGCCAGCAGCCCAACCTTTAACACTGAAGCTTTCTTT
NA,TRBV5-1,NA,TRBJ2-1,CASSLVLPDLRGNEQFF,TGCGCCAGCAGCTTGGTCCTTCCGGACCTCCGTGGGAATGAGCAGTTCTTC
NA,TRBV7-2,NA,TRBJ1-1,CASSSGVNTEAFF,TGTGCCAGCAGCTCGGGGGTGAACACTGAAGCTTTCTTT
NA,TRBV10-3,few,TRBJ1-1,CATQDDTEAFF,TGTGCCACCCAGGATGACACTGAAGCTTTCTTT
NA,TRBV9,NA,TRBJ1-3,CASSSGPGTGSSGNTIYF,TGTGCCAGCAGCTCCGGACCCGGGACGGGGAGCTCTGGAAACACCATATATTTT
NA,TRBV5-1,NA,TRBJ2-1,CASSLQGNLDNEQFF,TGCGCCAGCAGCTTACAAGGGAACCTTGACAATGAGCAGTTCTTC
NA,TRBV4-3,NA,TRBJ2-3,CASSQELADTQYF,TGCGCCAGCAGCCAAGAATTGGCAGATACGCAGTATTTT
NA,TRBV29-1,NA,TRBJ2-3,CSVRGPPDTQYF,TGCAGCGTTCGGGGTCCCCCAGATACGCAGTATTTT
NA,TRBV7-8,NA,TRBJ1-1,CASSLGFGQMNTEAFF,TGTGCCAGCAGCTTAGGTTTCGGACAGATGAACACTGAAGCTTTCTTT
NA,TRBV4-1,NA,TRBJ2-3,CASSQVLADTQYF,TGCGCCAGCAGCCAAGTGTTGGCAGATACGCAGTATTTT
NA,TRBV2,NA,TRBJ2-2,CASSEGRNTGELFF,TGTGCCAGCAGTGAAGGCAGGAACACCGGGGAGCTGTTTTTT
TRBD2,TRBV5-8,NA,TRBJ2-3,CASSRGLAVRVGTDTQYF,TGTGCCAGCAGCCGGGGACTAGCGGTTCGGGTGGGCACAGATACGCAGTATTTT
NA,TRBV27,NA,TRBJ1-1,CASSLRGAITEAFF,TGTGCCAGCAGTTTACGAGGAGCGATCACTGAAGCTTTCTTT
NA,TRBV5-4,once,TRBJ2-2,CASRWAGGDTGELFF,TGTGCCAGCAGATGGGCGGGTGGGGACACCGGGGAGCTGTTTTTT
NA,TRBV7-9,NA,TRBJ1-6,CASSLDSSPLHF,TGTGCCAGCAGCTTAGACAGTTCACCCCTCCACTTT
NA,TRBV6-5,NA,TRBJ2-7,CASNKDGPYEQYF,TGTGCCAGCAACAAAGACGGACCCTACGAGCAGTACTTC
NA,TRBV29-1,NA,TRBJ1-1,CSVRDPAAFF,TGCAGCGTTCGGGATCCGGCAGCTTTCTTT